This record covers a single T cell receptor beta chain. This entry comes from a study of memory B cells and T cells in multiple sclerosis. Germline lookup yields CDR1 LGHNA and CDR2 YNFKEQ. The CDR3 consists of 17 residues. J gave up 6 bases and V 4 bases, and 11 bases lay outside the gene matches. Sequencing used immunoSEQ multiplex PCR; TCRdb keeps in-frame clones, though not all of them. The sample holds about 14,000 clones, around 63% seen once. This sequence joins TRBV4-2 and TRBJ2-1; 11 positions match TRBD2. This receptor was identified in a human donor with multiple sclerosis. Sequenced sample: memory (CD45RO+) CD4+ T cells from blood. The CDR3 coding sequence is TGTGCCAGCAGCCGCGAACTTAGCGGGAGGGTTCGCAATGAGCAGTTCTTC. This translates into CASSRELSGRVRNEQFF.